These T cell receptor beta chains were read from a single sample in a study of blood T cell repertoires in COVID-19. TCRdb keeps only in-frame clones here, not all; method: immunoSEQ multiplex PCR. The repertoire holds roughly 200,000 clones, with about 88% as singletons. The material sequenced was peripheral blood. Receptors originate from a woman aged 40 to 49 who had recovered from COVID-19. Each CDR3 is given with its conserved first and last residue. Each record gives: J gene, clone size, V gene, CDR3 protein. Not every row has a clone size; where given, it reads once, few, many or a size class.

j_gene: TRBJ2-7; abundance: NA; v_gene: TRBV6-6; CDR3aa: CASSYETGASYEQYF
j_gene: TRBJ2-2; abundance: NA; v_gene: TRBV11-3; CDR3aa: CASSEGVSNTGELFF
j_gene: TRBJ2-1; abundance: NA; v_gene: TRBV4-3; CDR3aa: CASSQEEWGLADEQFF
j_gene: TRBJ1-5; abundance: NA; v_gene: TRBV6-2/TRBV6-3; CDR3aa: CASSWREDRVVTNQPQHF
j_gene: TRBJ1-2; abundance: once; v_gene: TRBV6-1; CDR3aa: CASSEFGGYGYTF
j_gene: TRBJ2-3; abundance: NA; v_gene: TRBV7-9; CDR3aa: CASGRDRGTDTQYF
j_gene: TRBJ2-7; abundance: NA; v_gene: TRBV25-1; CDR3aa: CASSLTGPTYEQYF
j_gene: TRBJ2-7; abundance: NA; v_gene: TRBV15; CDR3aa: CATSRVKDSYEQYF
j_gene: TRBJ1-4; abundance: once; v_gene: TRBV7-9; CDR3aa: CASSLAPGTNEKLFF
j_gene: TRBJ1-1; abundance: NA; v_gene: TRBV30; CDR3aa: CAWAPQGTRGEAFF
j_gene: TRBJ1-5; abundance: NA; v_gene: TRBV18; CDR3aa: CASSPPDKRNQPQHF
j_gene: TRBJ1-4; abundance: NA; v_gene: TRBV5-1; CDR3aa: CASSNTGKNEKLFF
j_gene: TRBJ2-3; abundance: NA; v_gene: TRBV6-5; CDR3aa: CATTTSGSPTDTQYF
j_gene: TRBJ2-1; abundance: NA; v_gene: TRBV25-1; CDR3aa: CASSKAGRDEQFF
j_gene: TRBJ2-1; abundance: NA; v_gene: TRBV5-4; CDR3aa: CASSGSREKTYNEQFF
j_gene: TRBJ1-5; abundance: NA; v_gene: TRBV19; CDR3aa: CASSIVGRVSQPQHF
j_gene: TRBJ2-5; abundance: once; v_gene: TRBV28; CDR3aa: CASSLLAGSQETQYF
j_gene: TRBJ1-2; abundance: NA; v_gene: TRBV29-1; CDR3aa: CSVDFLGAMGYTF
j_gene: TRBJ1-1; abundance: NA; v_gene: TRBV28; CDR3aa: CASSSAHRGSSTEAFF
j_gene: TRBJ2-4; abundance: NA; v_gene: TRBV6-5; CDR3aa: CASSYLTGAKNIQYF
j_gene: TRBJ2-7; abundance: NA; v_gene: TRBV11-2; CDR3aa: CASSFLAGKYEQYF
j_gene: TRBJ2-7; abundance: NA; v_gene: TRBV28; CDR3aa: CASSYRVVAPAEQYF
j_gene: TRBJ2-3; abundance: NA; v_gene: TRBV27; CDR3aa: CATRGARPDTQYF
j_gene: TRBJ1-3; abundance: NA; v_gene: TRBV7-8; CDR3aa: CASSHSDRQRAGNTIYF
j_gene: TRBJ1-5; abundance: NA; v_gene: TRBV5-1; CDR3aa: CASSPPGQGVFNSNQPQHF
j_gene: TRBJ2-7; abundance: NA; v_gene: TRBV2; CDR3aa: CASESGGYEQYF
j_gene: TRBJ2-2; abundance: few; v_gene: TRBV5-4; CDR3aa: CASSHRYRANTGELFF
j_gene: TRBJ2-5; abundance: NA; v_gene: TRBV7-9; CDR3aa: CASSLVPETQYF
j_gene: TRBJ2-3; abundance: NA; v_gene: TRBV25-1; CDR3aa: CASSGGAEGVWSFDTQYF
j_gene: TRBJ1-1; abundance: NA; v_gene: TRBV6-5; CDR3aa: CASSYAQGFMNTEAFF
j_gene: TRBJ2-1; abundance: NA; v_gene: TRBV7-9; CDR3aa: CASSFSSGTSGSVDEQFF
j_gene: TRBJ2-5; abundance: NA; v_gene: TRBV21-1; CDR3aa: CAQREHQETQYF
j_gene: TRBJ1-5; abundance: few; v_gene: TRBV4-2; CDR3aa: CASSQEGPPTDQPQHF
j_gene: TRBJ2-1; abundance: NA; v_gene: TRBV28; CDR3aa: CASMGTGAIKHVYNEQFF
j_gene: TRBJ2-7; abundance: NA; v_gene: TRBV28; CDR3aa: CASSLGQVYEQYF
j_gene: TRBJ1-2; abundance: NA; v_gene: TRBV4-2; CDR3aa: CASSQVTDSSYGYTF
j_gene: TRBJ2-5; abundance: NA; v_gene: TRBV14; CDR3aa: CASSQGRAGTQYF
j_gene: TRBJ1-4; abundance: NA; v_gene: TRBV5-1; CDR3aa: CASSPTGLSADEKLFF
j_gene: TRBJ2-7; abundance: NA; v_gene: TRBV18; CDR3aa: CASSPREGISYEQYF
j_gene: TRBJ2-6; abundance: NA; v_gene: TRBV6-5; CDR3aa: CASSYWTGEVNVLTF
j_gene: TRBJ1-2; abundance: NA; v_gene: TRBV19; CDR3aa: CASSIVGGLDYGYTF
j_gene: TRBJ1-1; abundance: NA; v_gene: TRBV27; CDR3aa: CASSPLGGVEAFF
j_gene: TRBJ1-5; abundance: once; v_gene: TRBV9; CDR3aa: CASSVLSGGNQPQHF
j_gene: TRBJ1-1; abundance: NA; v_gene: TRBV19; CDR3aa: CASSTPRLANTEAFF
j_gene: TRBJ2-5; abundance: NA; v_gene: TRBV19; CDR3aa: CASSTGTESTQYF
j_gene: TRBJ1-1; abundance: NA; v_gene: TRBV27; CDR3aa: CASSPGTGQVGGSEAFF
j_gene: TRBJ1-2; abundance: once; v_gene: TRBV6-1; CDR3aa: CASSEVAGGSNYGYTF
j_gene: TRBJ2-3; abundance: NA; v_gene: TRBV12-2; CDR3aa: CASRPTGGHGTDTQYF
j_gene: TRBJ1-5; abundance: NA; v_gene: TRBV12-3/TRBV12-4; CDR3aa: CASKGGNQPQHF
j_gene: TRBJ2-2; abundance: NA; v_gene: TRBV7-2; CDR3aa: CASSLVGSTSGRTGELFF